Shown below are 16 T cell receptor beta chains from a single sample sequenced in a study of tumor-infiltrating lymphocytes in primary liver carcinoma. Germline DNA was extracted alongside blood RNA, which was obtained from unsorted whole blood. The researchers produced TCR beta cDNA from roughly 500 ng total RNA with a constant-region primer. Three rounds of nested multiplex PCR with slightly modified ARM-PCR produced TCR beta libraries. The first two PCR rounds, approximately 10 cycles each, used TRBV1-TRBV30 forward primers and a C-beta reverse primer. One entry per CDR3 protein results from TCRdb running MiXCR on the multiplex PCR reads. The data show some 180,000 distinct CDR3 sequences, 50% to 75% seen once. Source material: peripheral blood. The source of these receptors is a man aged 35-49 years with primary liver carcinoma and hepatitis B virus infection.

This clonotype came up a few times. This rearrangement joins TRBV28 to TRBJ2-7; D call uncertain. The CDR3 has 12 residues. V was cut by 1 base and J by 5 bases, with 6 bases left in between. Looked up from germline, CDR1 is MDHEN and CDR2 is SYDVKM. CDR3 DNA sequence: TGTGCCAGCAGTTTATCTCCGCACGAGCAGTACTTC. Residues: CASSLSPHEQYF.

This clonotype was recorded at least ten times. The chain is built from TRBV11-2 and TRBJ1-5; 8 bases are a match to TRBD1. The V segment lost 2 bases and the J segment 9 bases; nucleotides outside the gene matches: 12. The length of the CDR3 is 16 residues. Looked up from germline, CDR1 is SGHAT and CDR2 is FQNNGV. CDR3 DNA: TGTGCCAGCAGCTTAACTCTTGGACAGGGCGGCGGGCCCCAGCATTTT. It codes for CASSLTLGQGGGPQHF.

This chain connects TRBV14 to TRBJ2-7; D is possibly TRBD1 or TRBD2 (5 bases each). V lost 3 bases, J lost 1 base, and 22 bases lay in between. Germline CDR1 SGHDN, CDR2 FVKESK. This CDR3 region has 18 residues. Written as DNA, the CDR3 is TGTGCCAGCAGCCACCGACCTTCCGGGACCGGGCCATCCTACGAGCAGTACTTC. Its protein is CASSHRPSGTGPSYEQYF.

About this clonotype: A read error may be the cause here, since a much bigger clone is one base away. This rearrangement joins TRBV11-1 to TRBJ2-3; D possibly uses TRBD1 or TRBD2 (5 bases each). Per the germline V gene, CDR1 is SGHAT and CDR2 is FQDESV (reference sequence). Deletions cut 10 bases from V and 2 bases from J, with 16 bases between. The CDR3 sequence is 14 residues long. Here the CDR3 reads CANKSSGLTDTQYF. CDR3 DNA sequence: TGTGCCAACAAATCCTCGGGGCTCACAGATACGCAGTATTTT.

Of note for this clonotype: The CDR3 does not end in the conserved phenylalanine or tryptophan, so this is likely a read error. The CDR3 nucleotides read TGTGCCAGCAGCTTAGGTGTCGCAGCGCACACAGATACGCAGTATCTT. Residues: CASSLGVAAHTDTQYL. The genes are TRBV11-2 and TRBJ2-3, with D unclear. The V end was cut by 1 base, the J end by 2 bases, with 13 bases between. The CDR3 is 16 residues long. The germline V gene encodes CDR1 SGHAT and CDR2 FQNNGV.

This clonotype came up once. The DNA of the CDR3 is TGCGCCAGCAGTGAGAGGGCCGGATTTTCGGGGGAGCTGTTTTTT. Amino acids: CASSERAGFSGELFF. The V and J genes are TRBV10-1 and TRBJ2-2, with unresolved D. Germline V gene lookup returns CDR1 WNHNN and CDR2 SYGVQD (reference sequence). V was shortened by 2 bases and J by 8 bases, with 15 bases between the two germline ends. The CDR3 is 15 residues long.

The table lists this clonotype with many counts. The chain joins TRBV11-2 to TRBJ2-7, with D unclear. V dropped 0 bases and J dropped 0 bases, with 0 bases sitting between them. The germline V gene encodes CDR1 SGHAT and CDR2 FQNNGV. The CDR3 extends over 12 amino acids. The CDR3 here is CASSLDSYEQYF. The CDR3 DNA sequence: TGTGCCAGCAGCTTAGACTCCTACGAGCAGTACTTC.

This clonotype was detected a few times. Possible read error: a much larger clone is one base away. The V and J genes are TRBV11-2 and TRBJ1-6, with D uncertain. The CDR3 length is 15 residues. The germline CDR1 and CDR2 sequences are SGHAT and FQNNGV. CDR3 nucleotides: TGTGCCAGCAGCTTAGAGGGGTCCTATAATTCATCCCTCCACTTT. It translates to CASSLEGSYNSSLHF. Based on the CDR3 plus reference TRBV11-2 and TRBJ1-6, the full variable domain is EAGVAQSPRYKIIEKRQSVAFWCNPISGHATLYWYQQILGQGPKLLIQFQNNGVVDDSQLPKDRFSAERLKGVDSTLKIQPAKLEDSAVYLCASSLEGSYNSSLHFGNGTRLTVT.

This chain connects TRBV6-5 to TRBJ1-5, with 7 nucleotides matching TRBD1. Unmatched junction bases numbered 10, after V lost 5 bases and J lost 6 bases. Germline assignment: CDR1 MNHEY and CDR2 SVGAGI. The CDR3 runs to 15 residues. The chain's CDR3 is CASSPQGDDGQPQHF. In nucleotides, the CDR3 is TGTGCCAGCAGTCCCCAGGGGGACGATGGTCAGCCCCAGCATTTT.

Of note for this clonotype: Germline is not matched at one junction end, which may reflect a read error. The genes are TRBV11-2 and TRBJ2-7, with 7 bases that match TRBD2. The germline gives CDR1 SGHAT, CDR2 FQNNGV. The CDR3 contains 15 residues. The CDR3 loop is CTSSPRLAAIYEQYF. CDR3 sequence (DNA): TGTACCAGCAGCCCCCGACTAGCAGCGATCTACGAGCAGTACTTC.

The table lists this clonotype with a count of one. Possible read error: a much larger clone is one base away. The V call is TRBV5-5, the J call TRBJ2-5; 11 positions agree with TRBD2. CDR1 is SGHKS and CDR2 is YYEKEE in the germline V gene (reference sequence). The ends lost 3 bases at V and 5 bases at J; junction bases unmatched: 6. The CDR3 consists of 15 residues. The CDR3 protein is CASSYTSGRWETQYF. Written as DNA, the CDR3 is TGTGCCAGCAGCTACACTAGCGGGAGATGGGAGACCCAGTACTTC.

This clonotype has just a few counts. The genes are TRBV7-8 and TRBJ2-5; D not certain. Germline V gives CDR1 SGHVS, CDR2 FQNEAQ. The CDR3 is 12 amino acids. Trimming removed 5 bases from V and 3 bases from J, with 7 bases in between. CDR3: CASSSRKETQYF. In DNA, the CDR3 is TGTGCCAGCAGCAGCAGGAAAGAGACCCAGTACTTC.

To note about this clonotype: Germline and junction disagree at one end, which may indicate a read error. This chain joins TRBV6-5 and TRBJ2-7, with D hard to call. Germline V gives CDR1 MNHEY, CDR2 SVGAGI. There are 15 residues in the CDR3. CDR3 loop: CASGYSSASPYEQYF. The CDR3 coding sequence is TGTGCCAGCGGTTACTCGAGCGCTTCGCCTTACGAGCAGTACTTC.

This clonotype was detected ten times or more. This rearrangement joins TRBV11-1 to TRBJ2-1; the match to TRBD1 covers 9 bases. The trim removed 3 bases at V and 11 bases at J, leaving 11 bases unmatched. Per germline, CDR1 SGHAT and CDR2 FQDESV (reference sequence). The CDR3 totals 15 residues. The CDR3: CASSFTGTGKNKQFF. Written as DNA, the CDR3 is TGTGCCAGCAGCTTCACCGGGACAGGGAAGAATAAGCAGTTCTTC.

The sample holds many counts of this clonotype. The DNA for the CDR3 is TGCGCCAGCAGGAGCCACTACGAGCAGTACTTC. Translated, it gives CASRSHYEQYF. The rearrangement links TRBV10-2 to TRBJ2-7; D gene ambiguous. CDR3 length: 11 residues. Trimming left V 6 bases short and J 3 bases short, with 6 bases between. Germline lookup yields CDR1 WSHSY and CDR2 SAAADI.

This clonotype was recorded at least ten times. The chain has TRBV11-2 and TRBJ2-7; 11 positions agree with TRBD1. V lost 4 bases to trimming and J lost 6 bases; unmatched junction nucleotides: 5. CDR1 is SGHAT and CDR2 is FQNNGV in the germline V gene. CDR3 length: 14 amino acids. Here the CDR3 DNA reads TGTGCCAGCAGCTCCCCGGGACAGGGGGGCGAGCAGTACTTC. Translating it yields CASSSPGQGGEQYF.